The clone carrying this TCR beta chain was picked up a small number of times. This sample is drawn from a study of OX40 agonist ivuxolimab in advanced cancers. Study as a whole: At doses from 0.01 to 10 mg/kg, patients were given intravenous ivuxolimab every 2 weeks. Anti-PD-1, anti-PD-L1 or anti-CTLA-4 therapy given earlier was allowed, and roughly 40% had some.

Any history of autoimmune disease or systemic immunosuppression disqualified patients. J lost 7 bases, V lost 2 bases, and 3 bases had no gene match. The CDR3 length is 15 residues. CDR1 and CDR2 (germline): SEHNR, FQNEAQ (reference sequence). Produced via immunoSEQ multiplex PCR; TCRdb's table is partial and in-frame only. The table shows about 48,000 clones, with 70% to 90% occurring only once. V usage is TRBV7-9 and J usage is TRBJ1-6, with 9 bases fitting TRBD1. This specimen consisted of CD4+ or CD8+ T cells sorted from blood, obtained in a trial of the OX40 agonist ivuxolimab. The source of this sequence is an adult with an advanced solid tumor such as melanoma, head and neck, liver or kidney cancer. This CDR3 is CASSLIGTGNSPLHF. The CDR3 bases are TGTGCCAGCAGCTTAATCGGGACAGGGAATTCACCCCTCCACTTT.